This T cell receptor beta chain was identified during a study of early T cells in non-severe SARS-CoV-2 infection. Study background: Unpaired chains resulted from sequencing bulk RNA of unsorted whole blood.

One entry per CDR3 protein results from TCRdb running MiXCR on the 5' RACE reads. The sample holds more than 80,000 distinct CDR3 sequences, 14% seen once. CDR1 is SGHDT and CDR2 is YYEEEE in the germline V gene. The CDR3 length is 13 residues. Trimming took 1 base from V and 14 from J, leaving 16 bases between them. The chain joins TRBV5-6 to TRBJ2-1; D is ambiguous. Sample: whole blood. This clonotype originated in an adult who was a healthcare worker with PCR-confirmed SARS-CoV-2 infection or an uninfected control (not recorded which). In DNA, the CDR3 is TGTGCCAGCAGCTTGTTGGCTCGCCGTGGGGAGTTCTTC. It yields the protein CASSLLARRGEFF.